What follows are 11 T cell receptor beta chains derived from one specimen sequenced in a study of blood T cell repertoires in COVID-19. Using immunoSEQ multiplex PCR, the repertoire was profiled, and TCRdb retains in-frame clones only, with some absent. The sample lists a few hundred thousand clones; less than 90% were seen once. Sample: PBMCs or T cells enriched from blood (not recorded which). The receptors stem from a woman in her 40s who had recovered from COVID-19.

The gene calls are TRBV2 and TRBJ1-6, with 12 bases that match TRBD1. Germline CDR1 reads SNHLY; CDR2 reads FYNNEI. V lost 10 bases, J lost 9 bases, and 13 bases stayed unmatched. The CDR3 length is 16 residues. DNA for the CDR3: TGTGCCACAGGGACAGGGGGCCTCATAAATGGTTCACCCCTCCACTTT. It translates to CATGTGGLINGSPLHF.

The chain couples TRBV27 to TRBJ1-1; weak D call: TRBD1 (6 bases). Germline V gene sequence: CDR1 MNHEY, CDR2 SMNVEV (reference sequence). Trimming shortened V by 6 bases and J by 0 bases, and 17 bases separated the two germline ends. The CDR3 covers 16 residues. The CDR3 DNA reads as TGTGCCAGCAGAGAAACATTCAGGACAGTGAACACTGAAGCTTTCTTT. It is translated as CASRETFRTVNTEAFF.

The chain employs TRBV6-1 and TRBJ1-5; D may be TRBD1 (5 bases). CDR3 size: 15 residues. CDR1 and CDR2 from the germline V gene are MNHNS and SASEGT. V was shortened by 2 bases and J by 6 bases, with 14 bases between the two germline ends. In DNA, the CDR3 is TGTGCCAGCAGTGAAAGGGTGTCGGGGGGTCAGCCCCAGCATTTT. Protein product: CASSERVSGGQPQHF.

The rearrangement joins TRBV5-1 to TRBJ1-4, with TRBD1 identical over 8 bases. Germline V gene sequence: CDR1 SGHRS, CDR2 YFSETQ. The CDR3 has 15 residues. V dropped 3 bases and J dropped 5; count of bases not matched to a gene: 6. The CDR3 sequence: CASSWAGGTNEKLFF. The CDR3 nucleotides read TGCGCCAGCAGCTGGGCAGGGGGCACAAATGAAAAACTGTTTTTT.

The V and J genes are TRBV10-3 and TRBJ1-6; 7 positions match TRBD1. CDR1 is ENHRY and CDR2 is SYGVKD in the germline V gene. There are 15 residues in the CDR3. The J segment lost 5 bases and the V segment lost 5 bases, leaving 6 bases of the junction unmatched. The chain's CDR3 is CAISRSGTDNSPLHF. For the CDR3, the DNA is TGTGCCATCAGTCGGTCCGGGACAGATAATTCACCCCTCCACTTT.

This chain uses TRBV30 with TRBJ1-3; D perhaps matches TRBD1 (5 bases). This CDR3 spans 15 amino acids. The germline V and J ends were trimmed by 2 bases and 3 bases, with 14 bases remaining between them. The germline V gene has CDR1 GTSNPN and CDR2 SVGIG (reference sequence). The CDR3 loop is CAWSITGGLGNTIYF. CDR3 in DNA: TGTGCCTGGAGTATAACCGGGGGACTTGGAAACACCATATATTTT.

CDR3 nucleotide sequence: TGTGCCAGCAGCTTAGGTGGGGGCCCTAATGAAAAACTGTTTTTT. Encoded protein: CASSLGGGPNEKLFF. The chain employs TRBV11-2 and TRBJ1-4, with TRBD1 as a possible D gene (6 bases). Trimming pared 1 base from V and 3 bases from J, leaving 9 bases between. The CDR3 is 15 amino acids. In germline, CDR1 is SGHAT, CDR2 FQNNGV.

V gene TRBV6-2 or TRBV6-3 combines with J gene TRBJ2-2; 12 nucleotides agree with TRBD2. The germline V gene has CDR1 MNHEY and CDR2 SVGEGT. Unmatched junction bases numbered 7, after V lost 5 bases and J lost 0 bases. The CDR3 extends over 18 amino acids. For the CDR3, the DNA is TGTGCCAGCAGTACCGGGACTAGCGGGTTAACGAACACCGGGGAGCTGTTTTTT. It specifies CASSTGTSGLTNTGELFF.

The J gene is TRBJ2-5, the V gene TRBV9; 8 bases align to TRBD2. The junction had 6 bases not matched to a gene; V was cut back by 3 bases and J by 5 bases. CDR3 length: 14 residues. Germline-derived CDR1 and CDR2 are SGDLS and YYNGEE. CDR3 in DNA: TGTGCCAGCAGCGACCGAGCGGGAGTGGAGACCCAGTACTTC. Translating it yields CASSDRAGVETQYF. The full variable domain, its missing parts supplied by reference TRBV9 and TRBJ2-5, is DSGVTQTPKHLITATGQRVTLRCSPRSGDLSVYWYQQSLDQGLQFLIQYYNGEERAKGNILERFSAQQFPDLHSELNLSSLELGDSALYFCASSDRAGVETQYFGPGTRLLVL.

The rearrangement links TRBV12-3 or TRBV12-4 to TRBJ1-2; tentatively, D is TRBD1 (6 bases). Trimming left V 4 bases short and J 7 bases short, with 13 bases between. The CDR3 consists of 13 residues. The CDR3 nucleotides are TGTGCCAGCAGTTCCCAGGGGATCTCTGGCTACACCTTC. Its translation is CASSSQGISGYTF.

This clone was found once. This chain uses TRBV9 with TRBJ2-7, with TRBD2 as a possible D gene (6 bases). The V end lost 0 bases, the J end lost 4 bases, and 17 bases lay between the germline ends. This CDR3 spans 16 amino acids. Germline V gene lookup returns CDR1 SGDLS and CDR2 YYNGEE. The CDR3, as DNA: TGTGCCAGCAGCGTAGAATTAGCCCAGGAGGGGTACGAGCAGTACGTC. Translating gives CASSVELAQEGYEQYV.